This T cell receptor beta chain was retrieved from a study of OX40 agonist ivuxolimab in advanced cancers. Study-level background: About 40% of patients had received prior checkpoint inhibitor therapy.

Study observations and caveats: Normalized T-cell clonal expansion was also low in some nonresponders. With doses of 0.1 to 3.0 mg/kg, CD4+ and CD8+ blood T cells had undergone clonal expansion by week 6. Among the lowest levels of clonal expansion were found in partial responders at 0.1-3.0 mg/kg.

About this clone itself: Its specificity is unknown.

Sequencing was performed with immunoSEQ multiplex PCR; in TCRdb, only in-frame clones are kept and a portion is missing. The sample records about 8,000 clones, roughly 70% being singletons. The CDR3 has 15 residues. The V end lost 3 bases, the J end lost 8 bases, and 16 bases lay between the germline ends. The germline CDR1 and CDR2 sequences are PRHDT and FYEKMQ (reference sequence). This TCR was recovered from an adult with an advanced solid tumor such as melanoma, head and neck, liver or kidney cancer. V and J are TRBV13 and TRBJ1-4; D is perhaps TRBD1 (5 bases). Sequences were derived from CD4+ or CD8+ T cells sorted from blood, sampled in a trial of the OX40 agonist ivuxolimab. The CDR3 DNA reads TGTGCCAGCAGCTTCTACCGGCGGGGCGAGGAAAAACTGTTTTTT. The encoded protein is CASSFYRRGEEKLFF.